This T cell receptor (beta chain) comes out of a study of metastatic and nonmetastatic thyroid tumors. The wider study: Malignant and benign thyroid patients had repertoires compared in peripheral blood and tumor or nodule tissue.

Study findings and constraints: The study reportedly found significantly higher TCR beta diversity in malignant thyroid tumors than benign nodules, in blood and tumor.

No patient received treatment before thyroid surgery. This clone is medium-sized within its sample. Its antigen remains unidentified. CDR3 length: 18 amino acids. V gave up 0 bases and J gave up 4 bases; unmatched junction bases: 11. Germline lookup yields CDR1 MNHEY and CDR2 SVGEGT. The authors' processing: Researchers built a distant-metastasis classifier for papillary thyroid cancer that drew on CDR3 differences across clinicopathological groups. From the PCR reads, TCRdb re-called clones with MiXCR. The V and J calls shown here were made by TCRdb, not taken from the authors' results. The data contain roughly 24,000 clones, less than 20% of them seen just once; the ten biggest clones take up approximately 2.9%.

The sample was adjacent normal tissue. The J gene is TRBJ1-5, the V gene TRBV6-2 or TRBV6-3; 8 positions agree with TRBD1. The receptor's source is a male donor with papillary thyroid cancer or a benign thyroid nodule (not recorded which). Some clones in this sample may be carry-over from other donors' samples. CDR3 coding DNA: TGTGCCAGCAGTTACTCATTGGGACAGGCGGGTGGAAATCAGCCCCAGCATTTT. This encodes CASSYSLGQAGGNQPQHF.